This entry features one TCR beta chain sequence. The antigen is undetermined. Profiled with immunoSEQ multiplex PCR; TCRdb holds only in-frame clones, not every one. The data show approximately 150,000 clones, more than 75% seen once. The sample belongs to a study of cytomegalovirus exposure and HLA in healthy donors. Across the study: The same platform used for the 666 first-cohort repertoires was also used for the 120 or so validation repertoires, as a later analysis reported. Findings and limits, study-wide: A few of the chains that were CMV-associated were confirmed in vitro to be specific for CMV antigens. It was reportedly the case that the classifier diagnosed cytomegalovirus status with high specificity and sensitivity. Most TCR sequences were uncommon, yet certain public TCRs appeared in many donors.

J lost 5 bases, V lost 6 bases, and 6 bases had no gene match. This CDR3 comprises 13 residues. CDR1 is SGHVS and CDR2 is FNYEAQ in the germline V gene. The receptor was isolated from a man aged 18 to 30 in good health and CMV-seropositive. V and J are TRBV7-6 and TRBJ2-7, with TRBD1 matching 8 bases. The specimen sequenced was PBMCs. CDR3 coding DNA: TGTGCCAGCAGTCGGATACAGGGGGACGAGCAGTACTTC. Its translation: CASSRIQGDEQYF.